The 30 T cell receptor beta chains in this list originate from one sample, sequenced in a study of cytomegalovirus exposure and HLA in healthy donors. Both 60 Vbeta primers and 13 Jbeta primers went into the PCR. Sequencing was performed with immunoSEQ multiplex PCR; in TCRdb, only in-frame clones are kept and a portion is missing. The profile shows about 61,000 clones, around 75% of them singletons. Sequencing used PBMCs. The source of these receptors is a man between 50 and 59 years old in good health and CMV-seropositive.

V and J are TRBV18 and TRBJ1-1; TRBD1 might be the D (6 bases). Trimming cost V 6 bases and J 4 bases, with 12 bases left between them. Germline CDR1 reads KGHSH; CDR2 reads LQKENI. The CDR3 has 13 residues. The CDR3 sequence: CASSLGQSTEAFF. The CDR3 nucleotides are TGTGCCAGCTCGCTCGGACAGAGCACTGAAGCTTTCTTT. Looking up the rest from reference TRBV18 and TRBJ1-1 gives the full variable domain: NAGVMQNPRHLVRRRGQEARLRCSPMKGHSHVYWYRQLPEEGLKFMVYLQKENIIDESGMPKERFSAEFPKEGPSILRIQQVVRGDSAAYFCASSLGQSTEAFFGQGTRLTVV.

Ten or more counts support this clone. The junction departs from the called germline gene at one end, perhaps through a read error. Other DNA variants within this sample encode the same CDR3. The chain uses TRBV4-3 and TRBJ2-1; D unresolved. Germline V gives CDR1 LGHNA, CDR2 YSLEER. The CDR3 covers 17 residues. The CDR3 DNA reads TGCGCCAGCAGACAAGATATGATCGTACTCATCTCCAATGAGCAGTTCTTC. Protein sequence: CASRQDMIVLISNEQFF.

This chain connects TRBV6-5 to TRBJ2-4, with D perhaps matching TRBD1 (6 bases). Between the trimmed V and J ends, which lost 6 bases and 3 bases, there was a span of 15 bases. This CDR3 comprises 15 residues. CDR1 is MNHEY, CDR2 SVGAGI, per germline. CDR3 sequence: CASRTGLMDKNIQYF. CDR3 coding DNA: TGTGCCAGCAGAACAGGGCTTATGGACAAAAACATTCAGTACTTC.

This chain links TRBV5-4 with TRBJ2-3; 8 bases align to TRBD2. J gave up 3 bases and V 1 base, and 7 bases lay outside the gene matches. The CDR3 has 16 residues. In germline, CDR1 is SGHNT, CDR2 YYREEE (reference sequence). CDR3 residues: CASSLPRGGETDTQYF. Here the CDR3 DNA reads TGTGCCAGCAGCTTGCCTCGGGGGGGGGAGACAGATACGCAGTATTTT.

The V and J genes are TRBV28 and TRBJ2-1; D possibly corresponds to TRBD2 (6 bases). Germline V CDR1 and CDR2: MDHEN, SYDVKM. V dropped 7 bases and J dropped 0 bases, with 13 bases sitting between them. The CDR3 has 15 amino acids. CDR3 region: CASIQSGYSYNEQFF. In nucleotides, the CDR3 is TGTGCCAGCATTCAAAGCGGGTACTCCTACAATGAGCAGTTCTTC.

This clone appeared a few times. This rearrangement joins TRBV10-1 to TRBJ1-2; D may be TRBD1 (5 bases). Trimming took off 3 bases at V and 0 bases at J, with 8 bases between the two ends. CDR3 length: 14 residues. Germline V gene lookup returns CDR1 WNHNN and CDR2 SYGVQD (reference sequence). This chain's CDR3 is CASSDPTANYGYTF. In DNA form, the CDR3 reads TGCGCCAGCAGTGACCCGACAGCTAACTATGGCTACACCTTC.

CDR3 sequence reads: CARSGPDRAKGETQYF. CDR3 nucleotide sequence: TGTGCCAGAAGTGGCCCTGACAGGGCTAAGGGAGAGACCCAGTACTTC. The chain links TRBV15 to TRBJ2-5, with 7 bases identical to TRBD1. Germline-derived CDR1 and CDR2 are LNHNV and YYDKDF (reference sequence). The ends lost 10 bases at V and 4 bases at J; junction bases unmatched: 18. The CDR3 sequence is 16 residues long.

This clone was recorded a few times. The chain joins TRBV7-2 to TRBJ2-1, with 10 bases lining up with TRBD2. The CDR3 consists of 16 residues. V was pared by 3 bases and J by 7 bases, with 9 bases of the junction left unmatched. Per germline, CDR1 SGHTA and CDR2 FQGNSA. CDR3 region: CASSFRSSGGRNEQFF. DNA of the CDR3: TGTGCCAGCAGCTTTAGGTCTAGCGGGGGTCGGAATGAGCAGTTCTTC.

This chain connects TRBV2 to TRBJ1-4; weak D call: TRBD1 (5 bases). With 7 bases removed from V and 3 bases from J, the gap between germline ends came to 12 bases. Germline V lookup: CDR1 SNHLY, CDR2 FYNNEI. The CDR3 runs to 14 residues. CDR3 sequence: CASIYDSANEKLFF. The CDR3 DNA reads TGTGCCAGCATCTACGACAGCGCTAATGAAAAACTGTTTTTT.

This clone came up a few times. The rearrangement joins TRBV7-2 to TRBJ1-1; no reliable D call. Germline V gives CDR1 SGHTA, CDR2 FQGNSA. V was clipped by 1 base and J by 1 base, with 7 bases between them. The CDR3 contains 14 residues. For the CDR3, the DNA is TGTGCCAGCAGCTTAGAATCCCGGAACACTGAAGCTTTCTTT. Its protein is CASSLESRNTEAFF.

The V and J genes are TRBV6-5 and TRBJ2-5; D may be TRBD1 (6 bases). Trimming removed 6 bases at V and 0 bases at J, with 14 bases between. The CDR3 consists of 15 residues. The germline V gene has CDR1 MNHEY and CDR2 SVGAGI. The DNA for the CDR3 is TGTGCCAGCAGGCCTGGGGGCGGTAACCAAGAGACCCAGTACTTC. This gives the protein CASRPGGGNQETQYF.

A remark on this clone: The conserved closing phenylalanine or tryptophan is absent in this CDR3, likely reflecting a read error. The CDR3 DNA sequence: TGTGCCAGCAGCCGGACAGGGGGCGCTGGCAACTCACCCCTCCACTTG. Translating it yields CASSRTGGAGNSPLHL. The rearrangement uses TRBV5-4 and TRBJ1-6, with TRBD1 matching 11 bases. The J segment lost 10 bases and the V segment lost 4 bases, leaving 10 bases of the junction unmatched. The CDR3 consists of 16 residues. Germline CDR1 and CDR2: SGHNT and YYREEE (reference sequence).

The chain couples TRBV27 to TRBJ2-7; unclear D gene. Germline V gives CDR1 MNHEY, CDR2 SMNVEV (reference sequence). Trimming stripped 5 bases from V and 2 bases from J, with 13 bases between. There are 14 residues in the CDR3. CDR3 region: CASSPLVHTYEQYF. In nucleotides, the CDR3 is TGTGCCAGCAGTCCCTTGGTACACACCTACGAGCAGTACTTC.

The chain couples TRBV5-4 to TRBJ2-5; D may be TRBD2 (5 bases). This CDR3 spans 15 amino acids. Deletions cut 0 bases from V and 4 bases from J, with 13 bases between. Germline assignment: CDR1 SGHNT and CDR2 YYREEE (reference sequence). The CDR3 region is CASSLAGLAPETQYF. CDR3 coding DNA: TGTGCCAGCAGCTTGGCCGGGCTAGCTCCAGAGACCCAGTACTTC.

This rearrangement joins TRBV27 to TRBJ2-7; 9 nucleotides align to TRBD1. The V segment lost 0 bases and the J segment 0 bases; nucleotides outside the gene matches: 3. CDR3 length: 16 amino acids. The V gene's germline CDR1 is MNHEY and CDR2 SMNVEV (reference sequence). The CDR3 loop reads CASSLSGTGSSYEQYF. CDR3 sequence (DNA): TGTGCCAGCAGTTTATCGGGGACAGGGTCCTCCTACGAGCAGTACTTC.

The J gene is TRBJ2-5, the V gene TRBV28; 7 bases match TRBD2. Germline-derived CDR1 and CDR2 are MDHEN and SYDVKM. This CDR3 has 15 amino acids. V shed 6 bases and J 3 bases; nucleotides not matched to a gene: 10. The chain's CDR3 is CASSIREGIKETQYF. DNA of the CDR3: TGTGCCAGCAGCATAAGGGAGGGCATCAAAGAGACCCAGTACTTC. Variable domain in full (rest from reference TRBV28 and TRBJ2-5): DVKVTQSSRYLVKRTGEKVFLECVQDMDHENMFWYRQDPGLGLRLIYFSYDVKMKEKGDIPEGYSVSREKKERFSLILESASTNQTSMYLCASSIREGIKETQYFGPGTRLLVL.

The chain couples TRBV10-3 to TRBJ2-7, with D hard to call. V lost 7 bases to trimming and J lost 2 bases, with 18 bases between them. The CDR3 contains 15 residues. Looked up from germline, CDR1 is ENHRY and CDR2 is SYGVKD. CDR3 amino acids: CAITNHTTLTYEQYF. CDR3 in DNA: TGTGCCATCACCAACCACACGACTCTAACCTACGAGCAGTACTTC.

CDR3 amino acids: CASSDSLIAIKPQHF. For the CDR3, the DNA is TGTGCCAGCAGCGACAGCCTTATAGCAATCAAGCCCCAGCATTTT. V is TRBV6-9 and J is TRBJ1-5; D possibly corresponds to TRBD1 (5 bases). Trimming took off 6 bases at V and 8 bases at J, with 20 bases between the two ends. CDR3 length: 15 residues. In germline, CDR1 is MNHGY, CDR2 SVAAGI.

V is TRBV19 and J is TRBJ1-4; 7 nucleotides match TRBD1. Germline lookup yields CDR1 LNHDA and CDR2 SQIVND (reference sequence). This CDR3 region has 17 residues. With V trimmed by 2 bases and J by 0 bases, 6 bases remained unmatched. CDR3 loop: CASSIPGQGATNEKLFF. Here the CDR3 DNA reads TGTGCCAGTAGTATACCTGGGCAGGGGGCAACTAATGAAAAACTGTTTTTT.

This clone was detected a few times. It is likely a read error, because the conserved phenylalanine at the end of the CDR3 is missing. This rearrangement joins TRBV4-2 to TRBJ2-2; TRBD2 aligns across 7 bases. The CDR3 has 15 residues. Germline values: CDR1 LGHNA, CDR2 YNFKEQ. V trimming: 1 base; J trimming: 7 bases; junction bases outside the gene matches: 6. The CDR3 region has the DNA TGTGCCAGCAGCCAAGCGGGGGGTAGGAACGGGGAGCTGTTTTTG. This codes for CASSQAGGRNGELFL.

The rearrangement joins TRBV4-3 to TRBJ2-5; D may be TRBD2 (7 bases). Trimming took 4 bases from V and 5 from J, leaving 17 bases between them. The CDR3 extends over 15 amino acids. Germline V gives CDR1 LGHNA, CDR2 YSLEER. DNA of the CDR3: TGCGCCAGCAGCCCGAGGGAGGGGGGGCAGGAGACCCAGTACTTC. Amino acids: CASSPREGGQETQYF.

The genes are TRBV7-6 and TRBJ2-1, with 11 bases matching TRBD2. The V segment lost 3 bases and the J segment 2 bases; nucleotides outside the gene matches: 3. The CDR3 has 16 amino acids. Per the germline V gene, CDR1 is SGHVS and CDR2 is FNYEAQ. The CDR3 region is CASSLYSGGAYNEQFF. Here the CDR3 DNA reads TGTGCCAGCAGCTTGTATAGCGGGGGGGCCTACAATGAGCAGTTCTTC.

The chain is built from TRBV19 and TRBJ1-2; D is undetermined. V lost 0 bases and J lost 3, with 5 bases in between. CDR1 is LNHDA and CDR2 is SQIVND in the germline V gene (reference sequence). The CDR3 runs to 13 residues. In DNA, the CDR3 is TGTGCCAGTAGTATAGACCACTACTATGGCTACACCTTC. It translates to CASSIDHYYGYTF.

The chain links TRBV5-6 to TRBJ1-1; 7 bases line up with TRBD1. V lost 4 bases, J lost 3 bases, and 6 bases stayed unmatched. In germline, CDR1 is SGHDT, CDR2 YYEEEE. The CDR3 loop spans 14 amino acids. CDR3 loop: CASSRQGLDTEAFF. CDR3 DNA: TGTGCCAGCAGCCGACAGGGTCTGGACACTGAAGCTTTCTTT.

As concerns this clone: Other DNA sequences of this sample code for an identical CDR3. The CDR3 DNA reads TGTGCCAGCAGCTTGGGACAGCGAGAGACCCAGTACTTC. Its protein is CASSLGQRETQYF. The chain uses TRBV5-6 and TRBJ2-5, with D maybe TRBD1 (5 bases). V gave up 0 bases and J gave up 4 bases, with 7 bases separating them. Germline CDR1 is SGHDT and CDR2 is YYEEEE. The CDR3 is 13 amino acids. Variable domain in full (rest from reference TRBV5-6 and TRBJ2-5): DAGVTQSPTHLIKTRGQQVTLRCSPKSGHDTVSWYQQALGQGPQFIFQYYEEEERQRGNFPDRFSGHQFPNYSSELNVNALLLGDSALYLCASSLGQRETQYFGPGTRLLVL.

This clone was observed a handful of times. The J gene is TRBJ2-4, the V gene TRBV18; a possible D gene is TRBD2 (7 bases). Trimming pared 2 bases from V and 6 bases from J, leaving 11 bases between. The CDR3 has 14 amino acids. Germline CDR1 reads KGHSH; CDR2 reads LQKENI. The CDR3 loop is CASSPGGGGNIQYF. The DNA for the CDR3 is TGTGCCAGCTCACCAGGGGGAGGGGGAAACATTCAGTACTTC.

This chain links TRBV6-5 with TRBJ2-7; maybe TRBD2 (6 bases). CDR1 and CDR2 from the germline V gene are MNHEY and SVGAGI. Trimming took 0 bases from V and 7 from J, leaving 13 bases between them. There are 14 residues in the CDR3. CDR3 residues: CASSYSTRSGEQYF. The CDR3 DNA reads as TGTGCCAGCAGTTACTCGACTAGATCGGGTGAGCAGTACTTC.

The V and J genes are TRBV7-9 and TRBJ2-5; TRBD2 matches 9 bases. J gave up 7 bases and V 3 bases, and 6 bases lay outside the gene matches. CDR1 is SEHNR and CDR2 is FQNEAQ in the germline V gene (reference sequence). This CDR3 comprises 14 residues. The CDR3 nucleotides read TGTGCCAGCAGCTTTGGGACTAGCAGGGGGACCCAGTACTTC. Amino acid sequence: CASSFGTSRGTQYF.

This chain's CDR3 is CASSPPRAETQYF. In nucleotides, the CDR3 is TGTGCCAGCTCACCACCGAGGGCGGAGACCCAGTACTTC. The chain recombines TRBV18 with TRBJ2-5, with a tentative D call TRBD2 (5 bases). Germline-derived CDR1 and CDR2 are KGHSH and LQKENI. The CDR3 consists of 13 residues. V was clipped by 0 bases and J by 5 bases, with 7 bases between them. Drawing the rest from reference TRBV18 and TRBJ2-5, the complete variable domain is NAGVMQNPRHLVRRRGQEARLRCSPMKGHSHVYWYRQLPEEGLKFMVYLQKENIIDESGMPKERFSAEFPKEGPSILRIQQVVRGDSAAYFCASSPPRAETQYFGPGTRLLVL.

V usage is TRBV7-2 and J usage is TRBJ1-2; 7 bases align to TRBD1. Losses at the gene ends were 3 bases for V and 2 bases for J; bases not matched to a gene: 3. This CDR3 region has 14 residues. Germline V CDR1 and CDR2: SGHTA, FQGNSA. CDR3: CASSLDRRNYGYTF. CDR3 sequence (DNA): TGTGCCAGCAGCTTGGACAGGAGAAACTATGGCTACACCTTC.